These 17 T cell receptor beta chains came from one sample sequenced in a study of post-analysis software for immune sequencing data. Their antigens are not known. Broader study findings: Patients carried a handful of TRBV segments more frequently than controls did, and TRBV5-6, TRBV5-1 and TRBV20-1 were among them.

Sequencing libraries made from TCR beta cDNA carried unique molecular identifiers. A single record per CDR3 protein comes from TCRdb applying MiXCR to the PCR reads. The sample comprises about 760,000 distinct CDR3 sequences, roughly 27% of which are singletons, and roughly 0.53% rests with the top ten. Sequenced input: blood. Receptors originate from a girl aged 10 to 17 with multiple sclerosis.

This clonotype has more than one count but fewer than ten. The chain employs TRBV12-3 or TRBV12-4 and TRBJ2-1; maybe TRBD2 (6 bases). CDR3 length equals 13 residues. V was pared by 7 bases and J by 7 bases, with 14 bases between. The CDR3 sequence is CASNRGGLNEQFF. The CDR3 DNA reads as TGTGCCAGCAATCGGGGAGGATTAAATGAGCAGTTCTTC.

The chain joins TRBV27 to TRBJ2-1, with 15 positions matching TRBD2. The CDR3 loop spans 17 amino acids. V lost 7 bases and J lost 0; bases outside the gene matches: 4. Germline V gives CDR1 MNHEY, CDR2 SMNVEV (reference sequence). This CDR3 reads CASTGLAGGTSYNEQFF. CDR3 coding DNA: TGTGCCAGCACCGGACTAGCGGGGGGGACCTCCTACAATGAGCAGTTCTTC.

V usage is TRBV20-1 and J usage is TRBJ2-7, with 14 bases lining up with TRBD2. V lost 1 base, J lost 7 bases, and 6 bases stayed unmatched. The germline V gene has CDR1 DFQATT and CDR2 SNEGSKA (reference sequence). The CDR3 contains 15 residues. The CDR3 here is CSARARLAGGEEQYF. The CDR3 DNA reads as TGCAGTGCTAGAGCACGACTAGCGGGAGGGGAAGAGCAGTACTTC.

The chain couples TRBV18 to TRBJ2-7; weak D call: TRBD1 (6 bases). Deletions cut 9 bases from V and 0 bases from J, with 15 bases between. Germline assignment: CDR1 KGHSH and CDR2 LQKENI. The CDR3 runs 14 residues. CDR3 bases: TGTGCCAGAAGAAGGGACACTAGCTCCTACGAGCAGTACTTC. Translating gives CARRRDTSSYEQYF. The entire variable domain, with the rest obtained from reference TRBV18 and TRBJ2-7, is as follows: NAGVMQNPRHLVRRRGQEARLRCSPMKGHSHVYWYRQLPEEGLKFMVYLQKENIIDESGMPKERFSAEFPKEGPSILRIQQVVRGDSAAYFCARRRDTSSYEQYFGPGTRLTVT.

This clonotype has a handful of counts. The chain uses TRBV7-2 and TRBJ1-1; D ambiguous. The CDR3 consists of 14 residues. The V end lost 5 bases, the J end lost 0 bases, and 10 bases lay between the germline ends. Germline V lookup: CDR1 SGHTA, CDR2 FQGNSA. CDR3 loop: CASSPGLLNTEAFF. The DNA for the CDR3 is TGTGCCAGCAGCCCCGGGCTTTTGAACACTGAAGCTTTCTTT.

This clonotype was found once. The genes are TRBV20-1 and TRBJ2-3, with 9 bases identical to TRBD2. V gave up 0 bases and J gave up 1 base; unmatched junction bases: 14. The CDR3 has 19 residues. Germline V CDR1 and CDR2: DFQATT, SNEGSKA (reference sequence). This chain's CDR3 is CSARDAWAGGPWGTDTQYF. CDR3 DNA: TGCAGTGCTAGAGATGCCTGGGCGGGAGGGCCCTGGGGCACAGATACGCAGTATTTT.

This clonotype was found a few times. This sequence joins TRBV7-8 and TRBJ2-3; no reliable D call. Germline V gives CDR1 SGHVS, CDR2 FQNEAQ. The CDR3 length is 16 residues. V was cut by 1 base and J by 4 bases, with 15 bases left in between. The CDR3, as DNA: TGTGCCAGCAGCTTAGATGCCTCTGGGTCCGCAGATACGCAGTATTTT. Protein sequence: CASSLDASGSADTQYF.

This clonotype has at least ten counts. The chain combines TRBV12-3 or TRBV12-4 with TRBJ2-5; D is perhaps TRBD1 or TRBD2 (5 bases each). V lost 3 bases and J lost 7, with 18 bases in between. This CDR3 is built from 15 residues. The CDR3 region has the DNA TGTGCCAGCAGTTTGCCCGGGGCGAACCTTTGGACCCAGTACTTC. This translates into CASSLPGANLWTQYF.

A note on this clonotype: A much larger clonotype is one base distant, so this may be a read error. The chain combines TRBV15 with TRBJ2-1; a possible D gene is TRBD1 (5 bases). The end of the DNA aligns better with TRBJ2-7, so the J call may be wrong. Germline V gene sequence: CDR1 LNHNV, CDR2 YYDKDF (reference sequence). CDR3 length: 16 residues. The CDR3 DNA follows: TGTGCCACCAGCAGAGATCCGGCAGGGTTTGACAATGAGCAGTACTTC. Its protein product is CATSRDPAGFDNEQYF.

The chain carries TRBV4-2 and TRBJ1-4; D is perhaps TRBD1 (6 bases). The germline V gene has CDR1 LGHNA and CDR2 YNFKEQ. Trimming pared 0 bases from V and 8 bases from J, leaving 7 bases between. The CDR3 is 13 residues long. This CDR3 reads CASSQDQGEKLFF. CDR3 DNA: TGTGCCAGCAGCCAAGATCAGGGGGAAAAACTGTTTTTT.

The CDR3 sequence is CASSLEPPGLAGYTDTQYF. The DNA for the CDR3 is TGTGCCAGCAGCTTAGAGCCACCGGGACTAGCGGGATACACAGATACGCAGTATTTT. The V and J genes are TRBV7-2 and TRBJ2-3, with 13 nucleotides matching TRBD2. CDR3 length: 19 residues. Germline loops: CDR1 SGHTA, CDR2 FQGNSA. V lost 1 base to trimming and J lost 2 bases; unmatched junction nucleotides: 9. The variable domain in full, completed from reference TRBV7-2 and TRBJ2-3, reads GAGVSQSPSNKVTEKGKDVELRCDPISGHTALYWYRQSLGQGLEFLIYFQGNSAPDKSGLPSDRFSAERTGGSVSTLTIQRTQQEDSAVYLCASSLEPPGLAGYTDTQYFGPGTRLTVL.

The rearrangement links TRBV5-1 to TRBJ2-6; 7 bases are shared with TRBD1. J gave up 13 bases and V 5 bases, and 15 bases lay outside the gene matches. CDR3 length equals 15 residues. Germline V gene sequence: CDR1 SGHRS, CDR2 YFSETQ. CDR3 nucleotide sequence: TGCGCCAGCAGGCGTGGACAGGACGTTAGGTTTGTCCTGACTTTC. This translates into CASRRGQDVRFVLTF.

This clonotype was seen only once. The chain joins TRBV28 to TRBJ1-4; no clear D gene. The V and J ends lost 5 bases and 8 bases respectively, with 15 bases between them. Looked up from germline, CDR1 is MDHEN and CDR2 is SYDVKM. The CDR3 covers 14 residues. CDR3 DNA: TGTGCCAGCAGTCATCCTGGTCGTGGCGAAAAACTGTTTTTT. Encoded protein: CASSHPGRGEKLFF.

This clonotype was seen many times. The chain links TRBV11-2 to TRBJ1-4, with 7 bases matching TRBD1. With V trimmed by 3 bases and J by 7 bases, 11 bases remained unmatched. CDR3 length: 16 amino acids. Per the germline V gene, CDR1 is SGHAT and CDR2 is FQNNGV. The CDR3 is CASSFGTGQVVEKLFF. Written as DNA, the CDR3 is TGTGCCAGCAGCTTTGGTACCGGACAGGTCGTTGAAAAACTGTTTTTT. Filled out from reference TRBV11-2 and TRBJ1-4, the complete variable domain reads EAGVAQSPRYKIIEKRQSVAFWCNPISGHATLYWYQQILGQGPKLLIQFQNNGVVDDSQLPKDRFSAERLKGVDSTLKIQPAKLEDSAVYLCASSFGTGQVVEKLFFGSGTQLSVL.

CDR3 sequence reads: CASSLGSSGSSDEQYF. The CDR3 DNA sequence: TGTGCCAGCAGCTTGGGGTCTAGCGGGAGTAGCGACGAGCAGTACTTC. This rearrangement joins TRBV7-9 to TRBJ2-7; 10 nucleotides line up with TRBD2. Germline V gives CDR1 SEHNR, CDR2 FQNEAQ (reference sequence). The V segment lost 3 bases and the J segment 5 bases; nucleotides outside the gene matches: 10. CDR3 length: 16 amino acids.

V usage is TRBV6-6 and J usage is TRBJ2-1; TRBD2 agrees at 7 bases. Matching the DNA end better, TRBJ2-7 makes the J call doubtful. CDR1 and CDR2 (germline): MNHNY, SVGAGI (reference sequence). This CDR3 is built from 14 residues. CDR3 DNA: TGTGCCAGCATGGGAGGGGAGGCCTACAATGAGCAGTACTTC. Translation gives CASMGGEAYNEQYF.

This clonotype appeared a few times. V usage is TRBV20-1 and J usage is TRBJ1-2, with 10 bases fitting TRBD1. The length of the CDR3 is 15 residues. V shed 2 bases, J shed 7 bases, and the junction held 10 bases outside the gene matches. CDR1 and CDR2 (germline): DFQATT, SNEGSKA (reference sequence). In DNA form, the CDR3 reads TGCAGTGCTAGACACAGACAGGGGGCGATGGGTGGCTACACCTTC. This sequence encodes CSARHRQGAMGGYTF.